These 28 T cell receptor beta chains share one sample of origin, sequenced in a study of graft-versus-host responses after intestinal transplantation. These TCRs' antigens remain unknown. Using immunoSEQ multiplex PCR, the repertoire was profiled, and TCRdb retains in-frame clones only, with some absent. The profile shows fewer than 95,000 clones, roughly 92% of them singletons. Material: unstimulated CD8+ T cells sorted from spleen or lymph node cells, obtained before transplant. Every receptor here comes from a human donor who was the organ donor for an intestinal transplant.

The genes are TRBV2 and TRBJ2-1; 12 bases fit TRBD2. CDR1 and CDR2 from the germline V gene are SNHLY and FYNNEI. Trimming took 5 bases from V and 3 from J; bases not matched to a gene: 2. The CDR3 is 15 residues long. The chain's CDR3 is CASSPTSGGYNEQFF. The CDR3 DNA reads TGTGCCAGCAGTCCGACTAGCGGGGGCTACAATGAGCAGTTCTTC.

V is TRBV7-3 and J is TRBJ2-2; TRBD2 is a possible D gene (6 bases). The germline CDR1 and CDR2 sequences are SGHTA and FQGTGA. This CDR3 has 18 residues. The germline V and J ends were trimmed by 1 base and 0 bases, with 15 bases remaining between them. In nucleotides, the CDR3 is TGTGCCAGCAGCTTAAAGGGAGCGGGCGGACCGAACACCGGGGAGCTGTTTTTT. Its protein is CASSLKGAGGPNTGELFF.

The J gene is TRBJ2-2, the V gene TRBV18; D possibly corresponds to TRBD1 (5 bases). Germline-derived CDR1 and CDR2 are KGHSH and LQKENI. The CDR3 spans 13 residues. The V end was cut by 10 bases, the J end by 1 base, with 10 bases between. The CDR3 region is CATKTENTGELFF. As DNA, the CDR3 is TGTGCCACCAAGACAGAGAACACCGGGGAGCTGTTTTTT.

The V gene is TRBV25-1, the J gene TRBJ2-2; possible D gene TRBD2, 6 bases. The V end was cut by 4 bases, the J end by 6 bases, with 12 bases between. Per the germline V gene, CDR1 is MGHDK and CDR2 is SYGVNS. The CDR3 runs 14 residues. CDR3 region: CASSVPGLAGELFF. CDR3 DNA: TGTGCCAGCAGTGTACCGGGACTTGCCGGGGAGCTGTTTTTT.

This clone was found once. J is TRBJ2-5 and V is TRBV7-8; D is unclear. Germline values: CDR1 SGHVS, CDR2 FQNEAQ. The CDR3 is 14 residues long. Trimming left V 1 base short and J 5 bases short, with 11 bases between. CDR3 residues: CASSLDRPQETQYF. The CDR3 DNA sequence: TGTGCCAGCAGCTTAGACAGACCCCAGGAGACCCAGTACTTC. Full variable domain (rest looked up from reference TRBV7-8 and TRBJ2-5): GAGVSQSPRYKVAKRGQDVALRCDPISGHVSLFWYQQALGQGPEFLTYFQNEAQLDKSGLPSDRFFAERPEGSVSTLKIQRTQQEDSAVYLCASSLDRPQETQYFGPGTRLLVL.

The chain combines TRBV27 with TRBJ2-7, with TRBD1 as a possible D gene (6 bases). The CDR3 has 14 residues. V was clipped by 2 bases and J by 4 bases, with 12 bases between them. Germline CDR1 MNHEY, CDR2 SMNVEV (reference sequence). The CDR3 coding sequence is TGTGCCAGCAGTTTAAGGGTCACAGGGTACGAGCAGTACTTC. Translation gives CASSLRVTGYEQYF.

The chain has TRBV21-1 and TRBJ1-5; TRBD1 was called by the table and not checked on the DNA. TRBV21-1 is annotated as a pseudogene. CDR3 length: 16 amino acids. The CDR3 spells CASSKSNGPVNQPQHF. The CDR3 nucleotides read TGTGCCAGCAGCAAGTCAAATGGCCCCGTCAATCAGCCCCAGCATTTT.

The chain combines TRBV5-4 with TRBJ1-2; D is perhaps TRBD1 (5 bases). This CDR3 is 13 amino acids long. The germline V gene encodes CDR1 SGHNT and CDR2 YYREEE (reference sequence). Trimming removed 2 bases from V and 7 bases from J, with 12 bases in between. The DNA of the CDR3 is TGTGCCAGCAGCTTCGCAGGGCCTGCTGGCTACACCTTC. Protein product: CASSFAGPAGYTF.

CDR3 region: CASSDRGRGQPQHF. The CDR3 DNA reads as TGTGCCAGCAGTGACAGGGGGCGCGGTCAGCCCCAGCATTTT. The genes are TRBV6-1 and TRBJ1-5; 8 bases fit TRBD1. The CDR3 loop spans 14 amino acids. With 3 bases clipped from V and 6 bases from J, the junction kept 4 bases outside the gene matches. The germline V gene encodes CDR1 MNHNS and CDR2 SASEGT.

The J gene is TRBJ2-5, the V gene TRBV25-1, with D perhaps TRBD2 (6 bases). The DNA end is more similar to TRBJ2-7, so the J call may be wrong. There are 14 residues in the CDR3. Per the germline V gene, CDR1 is MGHDK and CDR2 is SYGVNS. CDR3 region: CASSPRGSSYEQYF. The CDR3 DNA reads as TGTGCCAGCAGTCCCCGGGGGAGCTCCTACGAGCAGTACTTC.

This clone appeared a single time. The chain uses TRBV7-6 and TRBJ2-4, with 13 bases lining up with TRBD2. The CDR3 is made up of 13 amino acids. V lost 6 bases to trimming and J lost 9 bases; unmatched junction nucleotides: 2. Germline lookup yields CDR1 SGHVS and CDR2 FNYEAQ. CDR3 nucleotide sequence: TGTGCCAGCAGTTGGACTAGCGGGGGCATTCAGTACTTC. This codes for CASSWTSGGIQYF.

The chain is built from TRBV5-8 and TRBJ2-7, with D tentatively TRBD2 (5 bases). The CDR3 runs 14 residues. V lost 4 bases and J lost 9, with 20 bases in between. CDR1 and CDR2 (germline): SGHTS, YDEGEE. The CDR3 coding sequence is TGTGCCAGCAGCCTGCGGGTCTCCCCGATAGGGCAGTACTTC. It yields the protein CASSLRVSPIGQYF.

The chain couples TRBV9 to TRBJ2-6, with D maybe TRBD2 (6 bases). Germline assignment: CDR1 SGDLS and CDR2 YYNGEE. V gave up 5 bases and J gave up 4 bases, with 13 bases separating them. The CDR3 is 15 residues long. The DNA for the CDR3 is TGTGCCAGCAGAGGAGGGGAATCCGGGGCCAACGTCCTGACTTTC. This translates into CASRGGESGANVLTF.

The chain carries TRBV2 and TRBJ2-3; 11 nucleotides agree with TRBD2. CDR1 and CDR2 from the germline V gene are SNHLY and FYNNEI. CDR3 length: 15 residues. Trimming removed 7 bases from V and 3 bases from J; junction bases left unmatched: 6. The CDR3 DNA reads TGTGCCAGCACCGCACTAGCGGGGGAAACAGATACGCAGTATTTT. Amino acid sequence: CASTALAGETDTQYF.

V gene TRBV1 combines with J gene TRBJ2-3; the table's D call of TRBD2 was not tested on the DNA. TRBV1 counts as a pseudogene. The CDR3 runs to 15 residues. The DNA of the CDR3 is TGCACCAGCAGCCCGAAGCGGGGGGGCGCAGATACGCAGTATTTT. It is translated as CTSSPKRGGADTQYF.

Remarks on this clone: One junction end disagrees with the germline gene, perhaps due to a read error. Other DNA variants within this sample encode the same CDR3. The chain combines TRBV4-3 with TRBJ1-1; weak D call: TRBD1 (5 bases). Germline CDR1 is LGHNA and CDR2 is YSLEER. The length of the CDR3 is 13 residues. Written as DNA, the CDR3 is TGCGCCAGCAGCCAAGCCAGGGATACTGAAGCCTTCTTT. This codes for CASSQARDTEAFF.

J is TRBJ2-7 and V is TRBV4-3, with 8 bases lining up with TRBD1. Losses at the gene ends were 5 bases for V and 3 bases for J; bases not matched to a gene: 6. This CDR3 is built from 14 residues. CDR1 and CDR2 from the germline V gene are LGHNA and YSLEER. The CDR3 coding sequence is TGCGCCAGCAGCTCCCGGACAGGGTTCTACGAGCAGTACTTC. Protein sequence: CASSSRTGFYEQYF.

This chain connects TRBV7-2 to TRBJ2-7; a weak D match, TRBD1 (5 bases). Trimming shortened V by 3 bases and J by 0 bases, and 9 bases separated the two germline ends. This CDR3 comprises 14 residues. Germline lookup yields CDR1 SGHTA and CDR2 FQGNSA. The CDR3 spells CASSLAGPSYEQYF. DNA for the CDR3: TGTGCCAGCAGCTTGGCAGGGCCCTCCTACGAGCAGTACTTC.

This sequence joins TRBV7-9 and TRBJ2-7, with a possible D match to TRBD2 (5 bases). This CDR3 has 15 amino acids. The V end lost 5 bases, the J end lost 1 base, and 15 bases lay between the germline ends. CDR1 is SEHNR, CDR2 FQNEAQ, per germline (reference sequence). CDR3 sequence (DNA): TGTGCCAGCAGCGCAGCCGGGGTAGGGTCCTACGAGCAGTACTTC. It codes for CASSAAGVGSYEQYF.

The chain combines TRBV7-2 with TRBJ1-2, with 9 bases aligning to TRBD1. The germline V gene encodes CDR1 SGHTA and CDR2 FQGNSA. The CDR3 consists of 15 residues. J gave up 4 bases and V 5 bases, and 8 bases lay outside the gene matches. In nucleotides, the CDR3 is TGTGCCAGCAGCAAACCGGGACAGGGCCTCTATGGCTACACCTTC. This sequence encodes CASSKPGQGLYGYTF.

The rearrangement uses TRBV19 and TRBJ1-5; unclear D gene. V was trimmed by 0 bases and J by 7 bases, leaving 19 bases between them. Germline CDR1 is LNHDA and CDR2 is SQIVND (reference sequence). CDR3 length: 17 amino acids. The CDR3 sequence: CASSIDGWVRGHQPQHF. DNA for the CDR3: TGTGCCAGTAGTATAGATGGGTGGGTGCGGGGTCACCAGCCCCAGCATTTT.

This rearrangement joins TRBV7-9 to TRBJ1-5; D is unclear. The ends were cut back, 1 base at V and 5 bases at J, with 6 bases in the middle. The CDR3 has 13 residues. CDR1 is SEHNR and CDR2 is FQNEAQ in the germline V gene (reference sequence). This chain's CDR3 is CASSLGRDQPQHF. CDR3 DNA: TGTGCCAGCAGCTTAGGGAGGGATCAGCCCCAGCATTTT.

The chain employs TRBV9 and TRBJ2-7; possible D gene TRBD2, 6 bases. In germline, CDR1 is SGDLS, CDR2 YYNGEE. Trimming took off 0 bases at V and 2 bases at J, with 15 bases between the two ends. This CDR3 spans 16 amino acids. The DNA of the CDR3 is TGTGCCAGCAGCGTAGTAGCAGGGACTCCAACCTACGAGCAGTACTTC. Protein sequence: CASSVVAGTPTYEQYF.

The chain combines TRBV27 with TRBJ1-2; possibly TRBD1 for D (5 bases). V was trimmed by 6 bases and J by 3 bases, leaving 14 bases between them. This CDR3 comprises 14 residues. Germline assignment: CDR1 MNHEY and CDR2 SMNVEV (reference sequence). CDR3 coding DNA: TGTGCCAGCAGGGAAACAGGATCCTACTATGGCTACACCTTC. It translates to CASRETGSYYGYTF.

The chain uses TRBV7-9 and TRBJ1-1; a possible D gene is TRBD1 (6 bases). The CDR3 sequence is 15 residues long. Germline loops: CDR1 SEHNR, CDR2 FQNEAQ (reference sequence). V lost 1 base and J lost 4, with 13 bases in between. This CDR3 is CASSLGQGISTEAFF. CDR3 DNA: TGTGCCAGCAGCTTAGGGCAGGGGATTAGCACTGAAGCTTTCTTT. The whole variable domain, filled in from reference TRBV7-9 and TRBJ1-1, reads DTGVSQNPRHKITKRGQNVTFRCDPISEHNRLYWYRQTLGQGPEFLTYFQNEAQLEKSRLLSDRFSAERPKGSFSTLEIQRTEQGDSAMYLCASSLGQGISTEAFFGQGTRLTVV.

The chain has TRBV4-1 and TRBJ2-1; 9 bases map to TRBD2. This CDR3 contains 15 residues. Looked up from germline, CDR1 is MGHRA and CDR2 is YSYEKL. With V trimmed by 1 base and J by 7 bases, 5 bases remained unmatched. In DNA, the CDR3 is TGCGCCAGCAGCCAAGGCGGGGGGGACCTTAATGAGCAGTTCTTC. Protein product: CASSQGGGDLNEQFF.

The chain combines TRBV5-1 with TRBJ2-1; 10 bases agree with TRBD2. Germline trimming cut 4 bases from V and 4 bases from J; bases unmatched to any gene: 8. Per the germline V gene, CDR1 is SGHRS and CDR2 is YFSETQ. The CDR3 is 16 amino acids. DNA of the CDR3: TGCGCCAGCAGCCCGGACCCTAGCGGGGGTTACAATGAGCAGTTCTTC. This translates into CASSPDPSGGYNEQFF. Full variable domain (rest looked up from reference TRBV5-1 and TRBJ2-1): KAGVTQTPRYLIKTRGQQVTLSCSPISGHRSVSWYQQTPGQGLQFLFEYFSETQRNKGNFPGRFSGRQFSNSRSEMNVSTLELGDSALYLCASSPDPSGGYNEQFFGPGTRLTVL.

V and J are TRBV9 and TRBJ1-2, with D tentatively TRBD1 (6 bases). The CDR3 contains 13 residues. Trimming took off 3 bases at V and 8 bases at J, with 14 bases between the two ends. Germline V gene sequence: CDR1 SGDLS, CDR2 YYNGEE. The CDR3, as DNA: TGTGCCAGCAGCGCCCCAGGGGATAGGGGCTACACCTTC. It translates to CASSAPGDRGYTF.